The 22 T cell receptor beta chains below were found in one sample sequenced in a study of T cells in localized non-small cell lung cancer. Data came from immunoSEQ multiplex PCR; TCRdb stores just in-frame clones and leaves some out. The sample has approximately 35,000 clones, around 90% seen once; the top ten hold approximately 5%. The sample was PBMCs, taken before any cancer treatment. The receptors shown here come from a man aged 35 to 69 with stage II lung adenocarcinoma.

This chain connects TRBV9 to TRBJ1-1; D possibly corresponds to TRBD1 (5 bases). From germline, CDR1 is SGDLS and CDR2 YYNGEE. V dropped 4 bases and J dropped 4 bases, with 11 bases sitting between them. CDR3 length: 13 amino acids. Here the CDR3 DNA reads TGTGCCAGCAGCCCAGGGACGGCCACTGAAGCTTTCTTT. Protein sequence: CASSPGTATEAFF.

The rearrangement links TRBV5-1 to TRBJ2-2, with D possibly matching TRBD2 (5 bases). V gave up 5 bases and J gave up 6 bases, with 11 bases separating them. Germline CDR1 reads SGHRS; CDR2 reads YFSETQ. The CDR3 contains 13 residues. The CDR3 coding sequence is TGCGCCAGCAGTAGGGTACTAGCCGGGGAGCTGTTTTTT. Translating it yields CASSRVLAGELFF.

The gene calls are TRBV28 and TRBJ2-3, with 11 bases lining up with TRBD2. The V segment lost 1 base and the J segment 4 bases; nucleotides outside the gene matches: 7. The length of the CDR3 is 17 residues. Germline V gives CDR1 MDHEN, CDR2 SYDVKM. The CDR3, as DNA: TGTGCCAGCAGTTTATCACTAGCGGGAGATGATCCAGATACGCAGTATTTT. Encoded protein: CASSLSLAGDDPDTQYF.

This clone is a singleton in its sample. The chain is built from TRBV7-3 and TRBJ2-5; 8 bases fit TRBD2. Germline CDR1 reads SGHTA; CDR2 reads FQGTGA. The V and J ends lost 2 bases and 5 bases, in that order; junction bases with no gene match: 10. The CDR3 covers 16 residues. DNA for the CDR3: TGTGCCAGCAGCTTAGCGGGAGGAGGGATAGGGGAGACCCAGTACTTC. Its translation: CASSLAGGGIGETQYF.

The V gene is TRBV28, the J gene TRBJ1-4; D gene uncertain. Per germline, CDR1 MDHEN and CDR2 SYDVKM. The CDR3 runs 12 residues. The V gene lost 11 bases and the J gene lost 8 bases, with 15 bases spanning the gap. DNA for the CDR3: TGTGCCTGCTCCATCCGGCGCGAAAAACTGTTTTTT. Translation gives CACSIRREKLFF.

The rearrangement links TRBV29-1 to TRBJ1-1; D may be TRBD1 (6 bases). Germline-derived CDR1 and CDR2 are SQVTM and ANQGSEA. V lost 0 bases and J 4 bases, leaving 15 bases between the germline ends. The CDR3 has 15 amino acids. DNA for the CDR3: TGCAGCGTTGAAGATTTCGCGGGGGCATCCACTGAAGCTTTCTTT. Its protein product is CSVEDFAGASTEAFF.

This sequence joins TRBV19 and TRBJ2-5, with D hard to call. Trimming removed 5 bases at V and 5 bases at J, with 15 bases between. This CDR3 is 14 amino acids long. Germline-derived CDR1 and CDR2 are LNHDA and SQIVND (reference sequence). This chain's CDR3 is CASSSRSGWETQYF. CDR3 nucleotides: TGTGCCAGTAGTTCCCGGTCCGGGTGGGAGACCCAGTACTTC. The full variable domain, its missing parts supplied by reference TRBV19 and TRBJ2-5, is DGGITQSPKYLFRKEGQNVTLSCEQNLNHDAMYWYRQDPGQGLRLIYYSQIVNDFQKGDIAEGYSVSREKKESFPLTVTSAQKNPTAFYLCASSSRSGWETQYFGPGTRLLVL.

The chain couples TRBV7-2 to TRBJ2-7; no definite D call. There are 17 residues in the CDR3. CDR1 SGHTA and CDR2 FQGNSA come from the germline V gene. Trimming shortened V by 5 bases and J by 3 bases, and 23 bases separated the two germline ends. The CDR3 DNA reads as TGTGCCAGCAGCGTTGATTCCCAACTACGACTCGGCTACGAGCAGTACTTC. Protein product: CASSVDSQLRLGYEQYF.

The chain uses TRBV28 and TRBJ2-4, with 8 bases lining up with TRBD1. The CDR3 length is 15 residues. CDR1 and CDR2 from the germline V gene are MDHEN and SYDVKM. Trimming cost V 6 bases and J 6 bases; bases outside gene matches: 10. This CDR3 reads CASSPNGQGGNIQYF. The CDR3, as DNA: TGTGCCAGCAGCCCGAATGGACAGGGAGGAAACATTCAGTACTTC.

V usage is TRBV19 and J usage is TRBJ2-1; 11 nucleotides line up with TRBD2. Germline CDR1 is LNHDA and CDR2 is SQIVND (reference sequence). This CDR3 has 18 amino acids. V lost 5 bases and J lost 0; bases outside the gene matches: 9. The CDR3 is CASSLSSGRRVSYNEQFF. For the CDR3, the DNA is TGTGCCAGTAGTCTGTCTAGCGGGAGGCGGGTCTCCTACAATGAGCAGTTCTTC. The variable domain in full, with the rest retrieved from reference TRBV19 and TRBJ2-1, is DGGITQSPKYLFRKEGQNVTLSCEQNLNHDAMYWYRQDPGQGLRLIYYSQIVNDFQKGDIAEGYSVSREKKESFPLTVTSAQKNPTAFYLCASSLSSGRRVSYNEQFFGPGTRLTVL.

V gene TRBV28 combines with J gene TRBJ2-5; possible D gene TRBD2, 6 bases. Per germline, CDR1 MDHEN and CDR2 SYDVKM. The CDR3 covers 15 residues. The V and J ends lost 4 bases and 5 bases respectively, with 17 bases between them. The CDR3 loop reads CASSSAGAGRETQYF. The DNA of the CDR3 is TGTGCCAGCAGTTCAGCGGGCGCGGGTCGGGAGACCCAGTACTTC.

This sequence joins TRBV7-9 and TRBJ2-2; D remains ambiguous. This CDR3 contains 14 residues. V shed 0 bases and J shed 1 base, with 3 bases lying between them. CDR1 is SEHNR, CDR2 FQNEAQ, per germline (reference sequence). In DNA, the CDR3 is TGTGCCAGCAGCTTAGCGGTGAACACCGGGGAGCTGTTTTTT. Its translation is CASSLAVNTGELFF.

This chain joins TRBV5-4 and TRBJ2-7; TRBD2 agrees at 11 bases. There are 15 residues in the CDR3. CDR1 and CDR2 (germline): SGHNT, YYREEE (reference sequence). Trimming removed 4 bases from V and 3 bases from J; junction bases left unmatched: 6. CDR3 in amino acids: CASSPTSGTIYEQYF. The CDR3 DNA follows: TGTGCCAGCAGCCCGACTAGCGGGACGATCTACGAGCAGTACTTC.

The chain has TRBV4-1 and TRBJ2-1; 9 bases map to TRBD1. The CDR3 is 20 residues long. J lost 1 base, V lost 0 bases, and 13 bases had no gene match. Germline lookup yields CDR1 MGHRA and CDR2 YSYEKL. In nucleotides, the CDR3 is TGCGCCAGCAGCCAAGAGGGAGCACAGGGGGCAATAAGGTCCTACAATGAGCAGTTCTTC. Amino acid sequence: CASSQEGAQGAIRSYNEQFF.

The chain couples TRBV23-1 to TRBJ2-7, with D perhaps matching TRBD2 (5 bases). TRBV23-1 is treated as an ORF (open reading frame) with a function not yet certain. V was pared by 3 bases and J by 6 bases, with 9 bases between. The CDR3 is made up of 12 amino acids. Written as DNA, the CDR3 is TGCGCCAGCAGTCAGGTCGAGGGCGAGCAGTACTTC. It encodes CASSQVEGEQYF.

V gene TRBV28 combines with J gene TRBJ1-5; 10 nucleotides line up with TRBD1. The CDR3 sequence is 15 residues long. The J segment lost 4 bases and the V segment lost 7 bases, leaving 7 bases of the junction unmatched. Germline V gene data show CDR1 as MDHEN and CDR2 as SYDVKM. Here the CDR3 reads CASIPGQGLNQPQHF. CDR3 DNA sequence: TGTGCCAGCATTCCGGGACAGGGGCTAAATCAGCCCCAGCATTTT.

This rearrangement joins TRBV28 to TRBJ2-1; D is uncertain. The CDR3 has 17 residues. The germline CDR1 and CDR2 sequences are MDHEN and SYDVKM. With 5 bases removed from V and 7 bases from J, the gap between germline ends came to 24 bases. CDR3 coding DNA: TGTGCCAGCAGTCTCCTTGTTTTTATCGGTGGGAAGAATGAGCAGTTCTTC. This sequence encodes CASSLLVFIGGKNEQFF.

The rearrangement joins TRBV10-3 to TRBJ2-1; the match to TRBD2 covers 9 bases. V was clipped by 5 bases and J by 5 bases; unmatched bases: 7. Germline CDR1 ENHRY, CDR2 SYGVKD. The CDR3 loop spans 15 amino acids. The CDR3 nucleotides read TGTGCCATCAGTACATCTAGCGGGATTAACAATGAGCAGTTCTTC. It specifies CAISTSSGINNEQFF.

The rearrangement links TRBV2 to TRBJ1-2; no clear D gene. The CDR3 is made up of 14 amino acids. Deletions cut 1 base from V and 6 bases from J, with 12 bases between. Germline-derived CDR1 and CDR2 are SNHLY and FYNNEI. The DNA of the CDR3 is TGTGCCAGCAGTGAAGGGCTGGGGAAGCATGGCTACACCTTC. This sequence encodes CASSEGLGKHGYTF.

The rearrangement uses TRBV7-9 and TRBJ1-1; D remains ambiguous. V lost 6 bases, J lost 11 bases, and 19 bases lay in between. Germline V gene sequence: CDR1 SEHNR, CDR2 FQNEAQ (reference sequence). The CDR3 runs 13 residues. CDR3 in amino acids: CASSPTSEGRAFF. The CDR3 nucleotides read TGTGCCAGCAGTCCAACGTCGGAGGGCCGGGCTTTCTTT.

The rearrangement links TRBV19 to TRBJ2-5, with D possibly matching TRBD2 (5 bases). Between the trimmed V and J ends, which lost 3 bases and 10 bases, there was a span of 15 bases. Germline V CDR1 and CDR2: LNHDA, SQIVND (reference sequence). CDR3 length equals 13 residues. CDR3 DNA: TGTGCCAGTAGTATGATGAGGGAACGAGACCAGTACTTC. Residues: CASSMMRERDQYF.

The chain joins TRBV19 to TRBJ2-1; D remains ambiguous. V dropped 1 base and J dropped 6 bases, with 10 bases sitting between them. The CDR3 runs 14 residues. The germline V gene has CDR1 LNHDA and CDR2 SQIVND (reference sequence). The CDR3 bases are TGTGCCAGTAGTATAGGTGCCATTTCCAATGAGCAGTTCTTC. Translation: CASSIGAISNEQFF.